This TCR beta chain was identified in a study of blood T cells in healthy people across ages. The study, taken as a whole, reports: Aged donors had fewer naive CD4+ cells and lower diversity than long-lived donors. Older age went with lower TCR beta diversity per million T cells, in a roughly linear way. A strong correlation between TCR beta diversity and naive T cell percentage was seen.

The ends were cut back, 2 bases at V and 2 bases at J, with 10 bases in the middle. Germline CDR1 reads SGHTA; CDR2 reads FQGTGA. This CDR3 has 15 amino acids. Details on this clonotype: The antigen remains unidentified.

Primers used in a second PCR of about 7 to 11 cycles were a sample-barcoded 5' primer and a J-beta primer mix. Each cDNA molecule carried a tag from a template-switch adaptor that contained 12 random nucleotides. One entry per CDR3 protein, called by TCRdb with MiXCR from the 5' RACE reads. The sample has almost 800,000 distinct CDR3 sequences, 55% to 70% seen once. The TCR originated in a man aged 25 to 40 in good health. The sample taken for sequencing was blood. The V and J genes are TRBV7-3 and TRBJ2-1; possibly TRBD2 for D (6 bases). For the CDR3, the DNA is TGTGCCAGCAGCTTATTGAGCGGGCCCTACAATGAGCAGTTCTTC. Protein product: CASSLLSGPYNEQFF.